The TCR beta chain described here comes from a study of blood T cell repertoires in COVID-19. Study at large: T cells, B-cell-depleted T cells, or PBMCs provided the cDNA or gDNA that served as material.

The CDR3 runs to 17 residues. CDR1 and CDR2 from the germline V gene are LGHDT and YNNKEL (reference sequence). V gave up 1 base and J gave up 0 bases; unmatched junction bases: 5. This clone was detected a few times. Libraries were prepared by immunoSEQ multiplex PCR; TCRdb keeps only in-frame clonotypes and omits some of them. This sample has around 170,000 clones, with about 83% found just once. Sequenced material: peripheral blood. The sequence came from a woman older than 75 with acute or convalescent COVID-19. The genes are TRBV3-1 (or the pseudogene TRBV3-2) and TRBJ2-2, with 7 nucleotides matching TRBD1. The CDR3 region is CASSQARQGANTGELFF. CDR3 nucleotide sequence: TGTGCCAGCAGCCAAGCAAGACAGGGTGCGAACACCGGGGAGCTGTTTTTT.